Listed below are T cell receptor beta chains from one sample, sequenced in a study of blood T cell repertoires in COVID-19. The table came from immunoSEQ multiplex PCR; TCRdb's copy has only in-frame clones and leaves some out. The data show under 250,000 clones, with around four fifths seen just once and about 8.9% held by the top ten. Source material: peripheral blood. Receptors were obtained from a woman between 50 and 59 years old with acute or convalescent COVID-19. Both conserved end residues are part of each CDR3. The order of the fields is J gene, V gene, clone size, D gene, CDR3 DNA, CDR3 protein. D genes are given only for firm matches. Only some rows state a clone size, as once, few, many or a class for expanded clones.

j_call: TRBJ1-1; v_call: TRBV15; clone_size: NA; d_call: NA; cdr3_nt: TGTGCCACCAGCAGGATGGGCCTGAACACTGAAGCTTTCTTT; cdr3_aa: CATSRMGLNTEAFF
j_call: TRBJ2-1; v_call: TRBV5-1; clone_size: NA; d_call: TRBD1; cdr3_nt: TGCGCCAGCAGCTTGGTTATTTCAGGGGGCGCGGGCAATGAGCAGTTCTTC; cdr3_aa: CASSLVISGGAGNEQFF
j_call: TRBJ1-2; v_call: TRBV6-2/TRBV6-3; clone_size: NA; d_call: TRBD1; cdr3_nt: TGTGCCAGCAGTTACATAGGGGGCGATAACTATGGCTACACCTTC; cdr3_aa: CASSYIGGDNYGYTF
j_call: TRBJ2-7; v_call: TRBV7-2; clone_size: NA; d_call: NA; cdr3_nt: TGTGCCAGCAGCTTAGGGAGTGGGGCCCGAAACGAGCAGTACTTC; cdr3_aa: CASSLGSGARNEQYF
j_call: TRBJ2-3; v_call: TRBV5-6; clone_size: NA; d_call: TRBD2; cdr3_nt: TGTGCCAGCAGCGCCGAACGCGGGGGAGGAGATACGCAGTATTTT; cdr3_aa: CASSAERGGGDTQYF
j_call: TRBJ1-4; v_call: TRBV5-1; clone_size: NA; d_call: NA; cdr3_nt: TGCGCCAGCAGCTTGAGTGGGCCGGGGGGAAAACTGTTTTTT; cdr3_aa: CASSLSGPGGKLFF
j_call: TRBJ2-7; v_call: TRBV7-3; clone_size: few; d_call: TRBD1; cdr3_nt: TGTGCCAGCAGCTTAATGGCCTGGGACAGGGGAAGCGAGCAGTACTTC; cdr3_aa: CASSLMAWDRGSEQYF
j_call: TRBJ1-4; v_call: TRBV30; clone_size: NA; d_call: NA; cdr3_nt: TGTGCCTGGAGTAGAATGGGGCGTGAAAAACTGTTTTTT; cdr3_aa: CAWSRMGREKLFF
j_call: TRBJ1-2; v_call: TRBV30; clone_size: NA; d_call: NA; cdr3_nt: TGTGCCTGGACGTGGGCCACAGGGTTTAACTATGGCTACACCTTC; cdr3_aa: CAWTWATGFNYGYTF
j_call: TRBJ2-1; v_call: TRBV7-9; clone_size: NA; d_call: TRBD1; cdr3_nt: TGTGCCAGCAGCGAAGCCGGGACAGCGCCTATGGAGTTCTTC; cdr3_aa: CASSEAGTAPMEFF
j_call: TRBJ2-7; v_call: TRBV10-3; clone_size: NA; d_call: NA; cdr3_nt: TGTGCCATCAGTGTCAACAGCTACGAGCAGTACTTC; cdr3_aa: CAISVNSYEQYF
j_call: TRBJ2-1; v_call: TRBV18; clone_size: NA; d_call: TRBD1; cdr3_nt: TGTGCCAGCTCACCCGCTCGGGGGACAGGGGCCCGATACAATGAGCAGTTCTTC; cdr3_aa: CASSPARGTGARYNEQFF